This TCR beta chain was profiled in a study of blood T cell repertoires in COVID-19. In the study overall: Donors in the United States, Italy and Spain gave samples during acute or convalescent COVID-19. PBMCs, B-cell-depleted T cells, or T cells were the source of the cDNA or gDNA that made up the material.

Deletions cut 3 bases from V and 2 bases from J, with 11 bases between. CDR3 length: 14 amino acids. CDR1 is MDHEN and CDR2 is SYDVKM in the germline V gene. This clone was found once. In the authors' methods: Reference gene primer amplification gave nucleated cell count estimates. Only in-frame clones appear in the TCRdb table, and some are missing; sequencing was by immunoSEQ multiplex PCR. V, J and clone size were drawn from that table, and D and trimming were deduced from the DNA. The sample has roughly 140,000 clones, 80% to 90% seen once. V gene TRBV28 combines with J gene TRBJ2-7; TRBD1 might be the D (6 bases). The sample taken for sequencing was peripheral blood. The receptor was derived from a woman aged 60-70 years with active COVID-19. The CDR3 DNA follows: TGTGCCAGCAGTTTTGGCAGGGGAGCCTACGAGCAGTACTTC. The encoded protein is CASSFGRGAYEQYF.